This entry describes one T cell receptor (beta chain). Its antigen is undetermined. Some clones are missing from TCRdb's copy, which holds only in-frame ones; the method was immunoSEQ multiplex PCR. This repertoire shows 850,000 to 1,200,000 clones, roughly 70% found once; its top ten account for 1.5%. CDR1 is SGHDT, CDR2 YYEEEE, per germline. V lost 0 bases, J lost 8 bases, and 3 bases stayed unmatched. This CDR3 is 15 amino acids long. This sample is drawn from a study of shared clonotypes between healthy human individuals. Donors comprised only Caucasian adults living in Nashville, Tennessee. Naive CD45RA+ and memory CD45RA-negative subsets were split from CD4+ cells. General observations from the study: Limited genetic and exposure-history diversity came from having few donors. Sequencing depth was expected to affect clonotype sharing among donors.

The sequence was obtained from a young man in good health. The material sequenced was memory CD4+ T cells sorted from blood. Subset indicated: CD45RA-negative fraction. The gene calls are TRBV5-6 and TRBJ2-5; 14 bases fit TRBD2. DNA for the CDR3: TGTGCCAGCAGCTTGGAAGGGACTAGCGGGGGAACCCAGTACTTC. Amino acid sequence: CASSLEGTSGGTQYF.